The T cell receptor beta chain described here comes from a study of blood T cell repertoires in COVID-19 (dated by TCRdb to the early 2020s). Regarding the research as a whole: Samples from collaborators originated in the United States, Italy and Spain and spanned both the acute and convalescent phases of COVID-19. The material from the prospective study consisted of cDNA or gDNA derived from T cells, B-cell-depleted T cells, or PBMCs. Subjects who had been exposed to COVID-19, were actively infected with it, or had recovered from it provided the deeply sampled blood TCRbeta repertoires that made up the dataset. The repertoires were made available in a free public database intended to serve as a resource for research on the immune response to SARS-CoV-2. Samples came from the ongoing ImmuneRACE study (first 160 participants) plus 1,254 subjects from 6 global collaborators. The sample metadata nearly always contained a de-identified subject ID, COVID-19 status, age in years and sex. HLA class I and class II types, where available, came from metadata supplied by the sample provider rather than from assay-based typing. General conclusions and limits of the study: How much clinical and demographic metadata was included differed by source and by participant, and the metadata was provided uncurated.

TCRbeta CDR3 regions were amplified from genomic DNA by means of the immunoSEQ Assay, a bias-controlled multiplex PCR. The paper's processing steps were these. Within the assay, amplification of reference gene primers was used to estimate how many nucleated cells each sample contained. To quantify the absolute abundance of each unique TCRbeta CDR3 rearrangement, sequence reads were collapsed and filtered. For each sample, productive Simpson clonality was calculated as the square root of Simpson's diversity index over productive rearrangements. The immuneACCESS repertoire file appears here via TCRdb, limited to in-frame rearrangements. These files lack a portion of the clones; in checked studies, under half of the deficit traces to unresolved V genes, and the cause of the others is not known. D and trimming were read from the DNA, whereas the V and J calls and clone size are those reported in that table. This sample holds some 230,000 clones; roughly 84% were observed only once. Of the sample, 2.9% falls within the top ten clones.

About this clone: Its antigen is still unknown. No quality values exist for individual bases; no much larger clone is one base distant.

Another Seattle source contributed samples from volunteer blood donors who had recovered from COVID-19. Collaborating institutions collected whole blood in K2EDTA tubes following their own protocols. For TCRbeta analysis, collaborators shipped samples in one of three forms: frozen whole blood, isolated PBMCs, or DNA extracted from either of those sample types. What was sequenced was peripheral blood. This TCR was sampled from a man aged 50 to 60 who had recovered from COVID-19.

The DNA reads as follows: TGCGCCAGCAGCCAAGATTTCAGGGACAGATACAATCAGCCCCAGCATTTT. Its protein is CASSQDFRDRYNQPQHF. Recombination linked TRBV4-1 to TRBJ1-5, and 7 bases in between align with TRBD1. The germline V gene provides CDR1 MGHRA and CDR2 YSYEKL. The CDR3, cysteine through phenylalanine, is 17 amino acids long. Kept here is only the CDR3 DNA, which spans 51 bases and is read in frame from base 1. V loses 0 bases at its end and J loses 3 bases; junction bases beyond the gene matches: 8.